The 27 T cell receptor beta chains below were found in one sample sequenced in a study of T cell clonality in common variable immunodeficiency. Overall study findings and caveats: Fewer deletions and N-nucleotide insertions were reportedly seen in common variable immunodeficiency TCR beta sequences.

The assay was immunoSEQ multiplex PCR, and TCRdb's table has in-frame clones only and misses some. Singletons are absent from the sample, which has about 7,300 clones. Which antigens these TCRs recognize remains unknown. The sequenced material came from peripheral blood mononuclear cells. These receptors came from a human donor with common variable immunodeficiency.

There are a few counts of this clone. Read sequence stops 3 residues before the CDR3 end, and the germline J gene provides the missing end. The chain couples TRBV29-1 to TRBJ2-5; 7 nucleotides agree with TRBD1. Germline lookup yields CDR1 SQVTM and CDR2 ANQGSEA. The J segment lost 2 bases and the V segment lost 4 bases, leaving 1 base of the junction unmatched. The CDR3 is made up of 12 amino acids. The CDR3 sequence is CSVARGQETQYF. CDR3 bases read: TGCAGCGTTGCCAGGGGGCAAGAGACC.

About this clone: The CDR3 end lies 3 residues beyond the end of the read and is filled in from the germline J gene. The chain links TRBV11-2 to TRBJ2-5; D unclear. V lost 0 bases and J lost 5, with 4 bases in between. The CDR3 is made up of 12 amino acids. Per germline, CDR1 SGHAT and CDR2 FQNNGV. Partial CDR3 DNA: TGTGCCAGCAGCTTAGATCCGGAGACC. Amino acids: CASSLDPET. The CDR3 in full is CASSLDPETQYF.

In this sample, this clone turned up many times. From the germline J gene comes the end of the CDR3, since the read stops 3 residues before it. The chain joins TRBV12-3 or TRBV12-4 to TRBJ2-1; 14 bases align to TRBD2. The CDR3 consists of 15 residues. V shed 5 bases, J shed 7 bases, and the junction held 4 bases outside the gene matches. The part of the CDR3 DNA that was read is TGTGCCAGCAGTCCGGGACTAGCGGGAGTAAATGAG. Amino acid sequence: CASSPGLAGVNE. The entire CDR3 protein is CASSPGLAGVNEQFF.

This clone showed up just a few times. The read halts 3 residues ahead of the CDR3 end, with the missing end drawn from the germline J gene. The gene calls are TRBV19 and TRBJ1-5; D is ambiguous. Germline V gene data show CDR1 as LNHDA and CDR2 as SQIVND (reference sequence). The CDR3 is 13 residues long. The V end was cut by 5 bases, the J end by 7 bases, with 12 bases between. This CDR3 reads CASSSSTAQPQHF. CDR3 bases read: TGTGCCAGTAGTTCCTCGACTGCGCAGCCC. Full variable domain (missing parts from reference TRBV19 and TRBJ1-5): DGGITQSPKYLFRKEGQNVTLSCEQNLNHDAMYWYRQDPGQGLRLIYYSQIVNDFQKGDIAEGYSVSREKKESFPLTVTSAQKNPTAFYLCASSSSTAQPQHFGDGTRLSIL.

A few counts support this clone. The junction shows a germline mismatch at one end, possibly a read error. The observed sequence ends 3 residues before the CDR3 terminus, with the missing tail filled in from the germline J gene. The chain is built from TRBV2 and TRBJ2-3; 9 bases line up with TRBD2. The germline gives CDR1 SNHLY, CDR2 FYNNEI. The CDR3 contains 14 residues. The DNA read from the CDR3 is TGTGCCAGCAGTATCGGGACTAGCATAGATACG. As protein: CASSIGTSIDT. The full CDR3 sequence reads CASSIGTSIDTQYF.

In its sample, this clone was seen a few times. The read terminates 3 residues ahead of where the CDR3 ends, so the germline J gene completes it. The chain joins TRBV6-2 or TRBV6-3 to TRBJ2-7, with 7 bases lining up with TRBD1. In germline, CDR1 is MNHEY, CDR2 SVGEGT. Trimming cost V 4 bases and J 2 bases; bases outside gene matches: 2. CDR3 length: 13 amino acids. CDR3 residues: CASSSTGAYEQYF. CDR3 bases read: TGTGCCAGCAGTTCCACAGGGGCCTACGAG.

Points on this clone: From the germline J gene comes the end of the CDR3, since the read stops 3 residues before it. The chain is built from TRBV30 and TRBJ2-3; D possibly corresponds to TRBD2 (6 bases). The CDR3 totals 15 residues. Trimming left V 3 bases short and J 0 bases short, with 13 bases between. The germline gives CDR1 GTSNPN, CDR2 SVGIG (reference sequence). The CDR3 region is CAWSGWAGSTDTQYF. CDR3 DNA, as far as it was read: TGTGCCTGGAGCGGATGGGCGGGAAGCACAGATACG.

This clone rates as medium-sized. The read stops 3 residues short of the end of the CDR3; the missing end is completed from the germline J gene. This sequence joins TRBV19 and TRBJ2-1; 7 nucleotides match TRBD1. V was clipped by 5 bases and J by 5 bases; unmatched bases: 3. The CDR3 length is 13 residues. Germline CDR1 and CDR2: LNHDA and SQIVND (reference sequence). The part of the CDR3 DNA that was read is TGTGCCAGTAGTCCGGACAGGAACAATGAG. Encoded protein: CASSPDRNNE. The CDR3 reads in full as CASSPDRNNEQFF.

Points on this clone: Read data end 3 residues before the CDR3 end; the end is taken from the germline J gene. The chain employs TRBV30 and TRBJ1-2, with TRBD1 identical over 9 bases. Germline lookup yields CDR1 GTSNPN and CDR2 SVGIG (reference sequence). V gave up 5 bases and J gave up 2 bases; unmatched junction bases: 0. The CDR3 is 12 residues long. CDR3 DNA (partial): TGTGCCTGGGACAGGGGGAACTATGGC. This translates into CAWDRGNYG. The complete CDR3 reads CAWDRGNYGYTF.

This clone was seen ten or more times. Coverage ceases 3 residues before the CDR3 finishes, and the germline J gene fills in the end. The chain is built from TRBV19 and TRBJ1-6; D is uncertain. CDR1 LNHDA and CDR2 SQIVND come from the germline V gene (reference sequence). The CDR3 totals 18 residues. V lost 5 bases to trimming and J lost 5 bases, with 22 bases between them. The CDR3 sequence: CASSSPISGLGNNSPLHF. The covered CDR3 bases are TGTGCCAGTAGTTCTCCAATTTCGGGGTTGGGCAATAATTCACCC.

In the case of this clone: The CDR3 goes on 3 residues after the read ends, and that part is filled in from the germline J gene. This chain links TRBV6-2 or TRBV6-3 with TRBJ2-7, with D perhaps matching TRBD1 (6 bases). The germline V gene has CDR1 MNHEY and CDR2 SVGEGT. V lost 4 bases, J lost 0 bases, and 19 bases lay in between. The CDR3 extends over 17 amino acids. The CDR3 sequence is CASSSSLIPTGSYEQYF. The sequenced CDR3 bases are TGTGCCAGCAGTTCCTCGTTGATCCCGACAGGCTCCTACGAG.

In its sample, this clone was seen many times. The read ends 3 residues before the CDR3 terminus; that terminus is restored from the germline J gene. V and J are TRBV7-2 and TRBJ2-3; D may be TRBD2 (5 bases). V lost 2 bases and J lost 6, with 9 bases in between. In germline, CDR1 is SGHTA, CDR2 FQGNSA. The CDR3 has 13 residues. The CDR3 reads CASSLSPGDTQYF. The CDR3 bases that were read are TGTGCCAGCAGCTTATCTCCGGGGGATACG.

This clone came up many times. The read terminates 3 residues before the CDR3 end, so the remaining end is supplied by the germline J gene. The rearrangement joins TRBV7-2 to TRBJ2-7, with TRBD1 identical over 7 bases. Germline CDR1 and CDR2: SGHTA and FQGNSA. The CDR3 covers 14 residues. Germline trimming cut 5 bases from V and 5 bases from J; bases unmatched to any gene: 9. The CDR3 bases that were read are TGTGCCAGCAGCCGGACAGGACAGATTCACGAG. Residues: CASSRTGQIHE. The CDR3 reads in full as CASSRTGQIHEQYF.

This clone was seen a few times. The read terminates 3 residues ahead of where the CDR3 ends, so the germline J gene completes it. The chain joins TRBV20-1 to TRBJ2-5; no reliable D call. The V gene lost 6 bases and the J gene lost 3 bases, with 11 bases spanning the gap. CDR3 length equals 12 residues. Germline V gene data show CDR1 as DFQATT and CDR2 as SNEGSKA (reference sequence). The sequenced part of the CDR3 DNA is TGCAGTGCAGCAGGCCAGAAAGAGACC. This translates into CSAAGQKET. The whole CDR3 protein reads CSAAGQKETQYF.

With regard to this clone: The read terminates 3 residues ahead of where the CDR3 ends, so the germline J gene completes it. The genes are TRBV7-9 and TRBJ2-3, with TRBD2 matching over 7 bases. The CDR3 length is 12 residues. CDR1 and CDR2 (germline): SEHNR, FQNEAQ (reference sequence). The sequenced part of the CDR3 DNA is TGTGCCAGCAGCTTAGGTAGCGGGACG. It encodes CASSLGSGT. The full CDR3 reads CASSLGSGTQYF.

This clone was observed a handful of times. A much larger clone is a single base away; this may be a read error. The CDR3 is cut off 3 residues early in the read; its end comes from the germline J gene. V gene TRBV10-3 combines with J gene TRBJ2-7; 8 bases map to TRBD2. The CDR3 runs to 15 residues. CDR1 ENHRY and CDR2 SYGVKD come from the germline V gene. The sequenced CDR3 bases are TGTGTCATCAGTGAGTCGAGGGTAGCGGGAAGCGAG. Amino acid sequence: CVISESRVAGSE. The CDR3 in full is CVISESRVAGSEQYF.

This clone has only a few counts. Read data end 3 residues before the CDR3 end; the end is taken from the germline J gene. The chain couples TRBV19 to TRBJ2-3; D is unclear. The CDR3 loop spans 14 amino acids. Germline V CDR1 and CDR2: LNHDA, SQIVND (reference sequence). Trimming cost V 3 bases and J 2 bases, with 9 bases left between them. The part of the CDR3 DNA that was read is TGTGCCAGTAGTATTGATAGATCCACAGATACG. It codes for CASSIDRSTDT. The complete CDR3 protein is CASSIDRSTDTQYF.

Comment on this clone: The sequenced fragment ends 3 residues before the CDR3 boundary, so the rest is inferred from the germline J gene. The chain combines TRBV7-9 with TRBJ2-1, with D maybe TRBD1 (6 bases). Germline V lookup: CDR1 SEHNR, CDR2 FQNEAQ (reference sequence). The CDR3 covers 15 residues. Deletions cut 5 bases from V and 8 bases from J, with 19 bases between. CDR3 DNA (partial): TGTGCCAGCAGCCGGACAGAAGCCGCGAACGATGAG. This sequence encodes CASSRTEAANDE. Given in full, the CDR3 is CASSRTEAANDEQFF.

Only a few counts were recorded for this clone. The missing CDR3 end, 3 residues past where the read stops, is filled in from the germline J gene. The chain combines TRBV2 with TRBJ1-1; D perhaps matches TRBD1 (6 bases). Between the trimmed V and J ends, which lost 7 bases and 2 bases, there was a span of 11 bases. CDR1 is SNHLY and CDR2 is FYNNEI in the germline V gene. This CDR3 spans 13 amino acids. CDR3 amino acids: CASKRGTNTEAFF. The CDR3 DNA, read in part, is TGTGCCAGCAAGAGAGGGACAAACACTGAA.

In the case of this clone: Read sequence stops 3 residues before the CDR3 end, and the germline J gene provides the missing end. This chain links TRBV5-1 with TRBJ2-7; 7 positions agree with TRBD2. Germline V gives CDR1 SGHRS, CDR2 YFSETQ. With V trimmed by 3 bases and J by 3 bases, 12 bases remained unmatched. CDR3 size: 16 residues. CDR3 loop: CASSSPTGTTDYEQYF. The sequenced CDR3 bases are TGCGCCAGCAGCTCTCCCACCGGGACTACTGACTACGAG.

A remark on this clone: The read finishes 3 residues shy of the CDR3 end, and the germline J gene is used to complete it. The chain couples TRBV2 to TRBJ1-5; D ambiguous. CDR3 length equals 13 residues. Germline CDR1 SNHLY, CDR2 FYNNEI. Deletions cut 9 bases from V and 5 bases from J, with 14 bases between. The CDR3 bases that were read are TGTGCCAGTAGCGGGGAGGTCGATCAGCCC. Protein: CASSGEVDQP. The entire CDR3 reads CASSGEVDQPQHF.

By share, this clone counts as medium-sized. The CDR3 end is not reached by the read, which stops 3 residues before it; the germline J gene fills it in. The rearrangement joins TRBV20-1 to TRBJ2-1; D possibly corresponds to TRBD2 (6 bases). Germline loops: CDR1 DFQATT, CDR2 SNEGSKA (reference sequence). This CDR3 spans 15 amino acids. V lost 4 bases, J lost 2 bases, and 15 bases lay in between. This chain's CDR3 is CSAIGTPKTYNEQFF. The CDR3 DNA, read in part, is TGCAGTGCTATTGGGACTCCGAAGACCTACAATGAG.

The chain's CDR3 is CASLRQGEGNQPQHF. The part of the CDR3 DNA that was read is TGTGCCAGTCTAAGACAGGGCGAGGGCAATCAGCCC. This sequence joins TRBV19 and TRBJ1-5; 7 nucleotides align to TRBD1. Coverage ceases 3 residues before the CDR3 finishes, and the germline J gene fills in the end. After removal of 8 bases from V and 2 bases from J, the junction contained 9 bases not matched to a gene. Looked up from germline, CDR1 is LNHDA and CDR2 is SQIVND (reference sequence). This CDR3 spans 15 amino acids.

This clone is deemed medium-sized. CDR3 in amino acids: CASRLQGPGELFF. Partial CDR3 DNA: TGTGCCAGTAGACTCCAGGGTCCCGGGGAG. This chain uses TRBV19 with TRBJ2-2; TRBD1 is a possible D gene (5 bases). The read ends 3 residues shy of where the CDR3 ends; the end is completed using the germline J gene. Trimming pared 6 bases from V and 6 bases from J, leaving 11 bases between. This CDR3 contains 13 residues. Germline-derived CDR1 and CDR2 are LNHDA and SQIVND (reference sequence).

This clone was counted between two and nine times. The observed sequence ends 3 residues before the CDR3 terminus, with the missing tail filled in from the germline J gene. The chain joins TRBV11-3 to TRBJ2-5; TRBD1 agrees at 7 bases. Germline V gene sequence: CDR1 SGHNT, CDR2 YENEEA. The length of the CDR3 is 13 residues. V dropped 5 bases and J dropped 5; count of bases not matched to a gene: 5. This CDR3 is CASSATGSETQYF. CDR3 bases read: TGTGCCAGCAGCGCGACAGGGTCGGAGACC.

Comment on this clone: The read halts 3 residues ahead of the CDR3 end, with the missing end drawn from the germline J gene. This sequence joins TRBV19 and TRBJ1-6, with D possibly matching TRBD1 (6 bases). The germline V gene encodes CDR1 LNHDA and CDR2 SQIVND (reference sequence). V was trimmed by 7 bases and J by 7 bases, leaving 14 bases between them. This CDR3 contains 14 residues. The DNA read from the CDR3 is TGTGCCAGTACAGGGGAGACCAGCAATTCACCC. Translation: CASTGETSNSP. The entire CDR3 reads CASTGETSNSPLHF.

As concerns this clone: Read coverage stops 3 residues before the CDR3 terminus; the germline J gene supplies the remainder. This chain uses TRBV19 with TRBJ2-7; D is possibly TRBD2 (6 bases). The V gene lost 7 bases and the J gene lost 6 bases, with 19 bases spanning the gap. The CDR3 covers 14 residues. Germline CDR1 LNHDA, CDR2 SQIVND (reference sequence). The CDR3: CASTVTSGVSEQYF. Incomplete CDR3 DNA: TGTGCCAGTACGGTGACTAGTGGAGTTTCCGAG.